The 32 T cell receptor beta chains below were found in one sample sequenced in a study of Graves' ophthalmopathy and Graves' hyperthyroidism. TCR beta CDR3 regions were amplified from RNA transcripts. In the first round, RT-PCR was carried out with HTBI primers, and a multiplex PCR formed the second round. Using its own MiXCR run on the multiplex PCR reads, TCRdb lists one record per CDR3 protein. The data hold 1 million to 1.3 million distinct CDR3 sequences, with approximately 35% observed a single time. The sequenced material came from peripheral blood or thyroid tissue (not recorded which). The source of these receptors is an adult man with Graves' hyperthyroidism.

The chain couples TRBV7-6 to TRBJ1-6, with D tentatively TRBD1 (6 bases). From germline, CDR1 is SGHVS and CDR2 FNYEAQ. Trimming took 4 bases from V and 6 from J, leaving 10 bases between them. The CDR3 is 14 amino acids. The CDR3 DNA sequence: TGTGCCAGCAGCTCGGACAGAATTAATTCACCCCTCCACTTT. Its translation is CASSSDRINSPLHF.

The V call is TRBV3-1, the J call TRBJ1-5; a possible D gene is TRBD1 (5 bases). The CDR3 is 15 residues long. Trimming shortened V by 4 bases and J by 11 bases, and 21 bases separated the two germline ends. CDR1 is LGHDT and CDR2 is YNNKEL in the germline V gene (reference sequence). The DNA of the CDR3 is TGTGCCAGCAGCCCTACCGGGACTAGAGGAGAGACCCAGCATTTT. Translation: CASSPTGTRGETQHF.

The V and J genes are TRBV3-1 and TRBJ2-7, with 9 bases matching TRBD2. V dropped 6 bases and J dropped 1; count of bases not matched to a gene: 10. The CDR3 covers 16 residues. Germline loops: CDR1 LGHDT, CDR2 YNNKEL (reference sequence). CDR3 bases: TGTGCCAGCAGACGTAAGACTAGCGGTCGATCCTACGAGCAGTACTTC. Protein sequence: CASRRKTSGRSYEQYF.

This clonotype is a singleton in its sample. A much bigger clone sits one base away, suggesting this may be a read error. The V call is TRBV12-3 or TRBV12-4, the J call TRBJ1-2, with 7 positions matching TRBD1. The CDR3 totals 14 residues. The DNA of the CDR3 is TGTGCCAGCAGTCCTGGGACAGATAACTATGTCTACACCTTC. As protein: CASSPGTDNYVYTF.

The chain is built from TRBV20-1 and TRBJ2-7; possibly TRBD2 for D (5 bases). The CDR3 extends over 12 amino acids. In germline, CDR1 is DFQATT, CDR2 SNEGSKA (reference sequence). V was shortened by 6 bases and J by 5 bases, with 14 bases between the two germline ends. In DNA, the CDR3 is TGCAGTGCCGCGGGCCTCGTGGACGAGCAGTACTTC. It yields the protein CSAAGLVDEQYF.

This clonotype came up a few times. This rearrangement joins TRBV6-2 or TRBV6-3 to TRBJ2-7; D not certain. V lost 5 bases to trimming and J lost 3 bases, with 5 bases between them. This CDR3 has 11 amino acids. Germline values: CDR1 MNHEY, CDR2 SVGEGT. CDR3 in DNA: TGTGCCAGCAGTATCAACTACGAGCAGTACTTC. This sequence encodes CASSINYEQYF.

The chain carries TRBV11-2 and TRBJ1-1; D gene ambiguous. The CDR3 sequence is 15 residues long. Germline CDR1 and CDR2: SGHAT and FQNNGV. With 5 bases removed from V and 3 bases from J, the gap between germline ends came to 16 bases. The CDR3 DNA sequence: TGTGCCAGCAGCAAGAGCCGGGGAAGGGACACTGAAGCTTTCTTT. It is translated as CASSKSRGRDTEAFF. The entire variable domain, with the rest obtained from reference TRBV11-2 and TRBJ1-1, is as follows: EAGVAQSPRYKIIEKRQSVAFWCNPISGHATLYWYQQILGQGPKLLIQFQNNGVVDDSQLPKDRFSAERLKGVDSTLKIQPAKLEDSAVYLCASSKSRGRDTEAFFGQGTRLTVV.

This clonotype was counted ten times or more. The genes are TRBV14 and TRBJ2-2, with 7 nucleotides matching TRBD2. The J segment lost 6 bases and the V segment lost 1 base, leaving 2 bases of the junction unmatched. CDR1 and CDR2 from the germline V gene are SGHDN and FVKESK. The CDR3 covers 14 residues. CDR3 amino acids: CASSQVRGAGELFF. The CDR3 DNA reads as TGTGCCAGCAGCCAAGTTCGGGGGGCCGGGGAGCTGTTTTTT.

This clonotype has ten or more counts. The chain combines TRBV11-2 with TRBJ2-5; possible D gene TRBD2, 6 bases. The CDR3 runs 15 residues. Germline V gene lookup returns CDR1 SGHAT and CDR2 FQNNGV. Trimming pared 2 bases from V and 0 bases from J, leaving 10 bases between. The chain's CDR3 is CASSLPRGYQETQYF. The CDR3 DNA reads TGTGCCAGCAGCTTACCACGGGGGTACCAAGAGACCCAGTACTTC.

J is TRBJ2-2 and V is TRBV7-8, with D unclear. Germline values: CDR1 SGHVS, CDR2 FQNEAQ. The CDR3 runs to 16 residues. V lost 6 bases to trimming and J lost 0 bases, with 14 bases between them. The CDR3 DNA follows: TGTGCCAGCAGAGCGTTGGCGGCGACGAACACCGGGGAGCTGTTTTTT. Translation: CASRALAATNTGELFF.

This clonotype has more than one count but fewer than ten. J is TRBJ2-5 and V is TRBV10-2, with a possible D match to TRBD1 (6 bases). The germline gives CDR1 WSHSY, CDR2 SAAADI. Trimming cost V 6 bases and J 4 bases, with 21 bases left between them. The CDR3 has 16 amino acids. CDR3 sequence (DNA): TGCGCCAGCAGGGCGGGCCAGGGGTTTGGGGGAGAGACCCAGTACTTC. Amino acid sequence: CASRAGQGFGGETQYF.

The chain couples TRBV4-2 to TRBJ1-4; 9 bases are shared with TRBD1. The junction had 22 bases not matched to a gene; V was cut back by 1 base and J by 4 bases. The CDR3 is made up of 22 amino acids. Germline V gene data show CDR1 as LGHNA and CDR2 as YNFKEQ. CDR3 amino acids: CASSQAFRGMDRGLPFNEKLFF. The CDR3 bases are TGTGCCAGCAGCCAAGCATTTAGGGGGATGGACAGGGGATTACCTTTTAATGAAAAACTGTTTTTT.

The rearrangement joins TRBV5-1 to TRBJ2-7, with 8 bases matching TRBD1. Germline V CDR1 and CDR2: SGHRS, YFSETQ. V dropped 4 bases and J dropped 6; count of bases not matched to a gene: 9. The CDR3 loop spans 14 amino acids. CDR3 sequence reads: CASSQTGESSEQYF. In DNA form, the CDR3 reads TGCGCCAGCAGCCAGACAGGGGAATCAAGCGAGCAGTACTTC.

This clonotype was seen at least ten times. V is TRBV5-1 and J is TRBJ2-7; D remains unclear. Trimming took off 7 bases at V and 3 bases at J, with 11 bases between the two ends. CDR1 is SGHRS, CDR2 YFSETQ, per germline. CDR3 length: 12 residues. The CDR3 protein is CASSRDNYEQYF. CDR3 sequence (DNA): TGCGCCAGCTCCCGTGACAACTACGAGCAGTACTTC.

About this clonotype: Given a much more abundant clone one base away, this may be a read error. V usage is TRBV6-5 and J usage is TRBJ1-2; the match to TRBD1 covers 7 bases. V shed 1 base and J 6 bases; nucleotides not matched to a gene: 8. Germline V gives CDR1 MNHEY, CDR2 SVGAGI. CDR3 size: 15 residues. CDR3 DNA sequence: TGTGCCAGCAGTTACTTCCCGACAGGGTCGCATGGCTACACCTTC. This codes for CASSYFPTGSHGYTF.

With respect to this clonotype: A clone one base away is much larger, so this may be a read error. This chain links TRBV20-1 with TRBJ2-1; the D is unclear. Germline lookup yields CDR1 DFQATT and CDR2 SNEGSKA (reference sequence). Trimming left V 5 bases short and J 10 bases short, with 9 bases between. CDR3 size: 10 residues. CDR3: CSAGVAEQFF. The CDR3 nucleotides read TGCAGTGCTGGAGTTGCGGAGCAGTTCTTC.

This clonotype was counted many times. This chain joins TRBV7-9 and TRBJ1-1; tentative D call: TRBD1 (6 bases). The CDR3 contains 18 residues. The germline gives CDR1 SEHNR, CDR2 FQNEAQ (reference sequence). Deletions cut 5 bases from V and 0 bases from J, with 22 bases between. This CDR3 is CASSHPTGHFTMNTEAFF. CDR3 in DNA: TGTGCCAGCAGCCACCCGACAGGCCATTTTACCATGAACACTGAAGCTTTCTTT.

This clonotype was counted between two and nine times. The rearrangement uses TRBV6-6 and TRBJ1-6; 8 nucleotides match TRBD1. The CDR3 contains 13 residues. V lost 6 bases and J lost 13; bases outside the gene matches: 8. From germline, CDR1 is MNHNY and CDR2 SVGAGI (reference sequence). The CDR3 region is CASSETGESPLHF. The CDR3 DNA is TGTGCCAGCAGCGAGACAGGGGAGAGTCCCCTCCACTTT.

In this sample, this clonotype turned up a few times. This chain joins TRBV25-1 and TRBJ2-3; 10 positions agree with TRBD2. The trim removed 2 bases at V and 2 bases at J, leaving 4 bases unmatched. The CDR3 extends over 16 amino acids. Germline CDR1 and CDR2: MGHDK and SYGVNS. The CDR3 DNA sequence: TGTGCCAGCAGTGAAGGAGCGGGAGGGACCACAGATACGCAGTATTTT. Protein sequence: CASSEGAGGTTDTQYF. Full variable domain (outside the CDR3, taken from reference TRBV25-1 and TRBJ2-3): EADIYQTPRYLVIGTGKKITLECSQTMGHDKMYWYQQDPGMELHLIHYSYGVNSTEKGDLSSESTVSRIRTEHFPLTLESARPSHTSQYLCASSEGAGGTTDTQYFGPGTRLTVL.

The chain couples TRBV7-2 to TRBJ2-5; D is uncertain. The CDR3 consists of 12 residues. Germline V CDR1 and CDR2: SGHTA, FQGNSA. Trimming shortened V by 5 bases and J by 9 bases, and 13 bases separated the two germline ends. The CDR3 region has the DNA TGTGCCAGCAGCGTACGGAATCAGCCCCAGTACTTC. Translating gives CASSVRNQPQYF.

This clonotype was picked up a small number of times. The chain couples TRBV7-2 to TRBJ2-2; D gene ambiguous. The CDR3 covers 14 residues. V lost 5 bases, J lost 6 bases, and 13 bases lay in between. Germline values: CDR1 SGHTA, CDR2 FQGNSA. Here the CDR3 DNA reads TGTGCCAGCAGCCAAGATCCGACCCCCGGGGAGCTGTTTTTT. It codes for CASSQDPTPGELFF.

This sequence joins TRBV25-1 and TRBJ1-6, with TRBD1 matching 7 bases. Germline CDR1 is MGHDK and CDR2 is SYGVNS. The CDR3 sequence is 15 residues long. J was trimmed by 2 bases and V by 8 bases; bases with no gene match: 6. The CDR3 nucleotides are TGTGCCAGCCAAAAGACAGGGCCCTATAATTCACCCCTCCACTTT. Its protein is CASQKTGPYNSPLHF.

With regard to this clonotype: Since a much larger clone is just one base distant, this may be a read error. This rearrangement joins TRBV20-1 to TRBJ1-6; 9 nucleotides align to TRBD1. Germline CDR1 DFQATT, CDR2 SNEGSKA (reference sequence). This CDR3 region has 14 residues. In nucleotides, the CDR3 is TGCAGTGCCACCGGACAGGGGTCTAATTCACCCCCCCACTTT. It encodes CSATGQGSNSPPHF.

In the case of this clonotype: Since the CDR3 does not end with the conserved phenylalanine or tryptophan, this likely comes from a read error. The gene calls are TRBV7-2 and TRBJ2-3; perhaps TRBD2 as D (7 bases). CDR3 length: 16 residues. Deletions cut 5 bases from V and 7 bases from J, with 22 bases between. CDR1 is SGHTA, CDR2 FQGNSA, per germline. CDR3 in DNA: TGTGCCAGCAGCCCTAAGGTGGGGGGGGCACAGTATACGCAGTATCTT. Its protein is CASSPKVGGAQYTQYL.

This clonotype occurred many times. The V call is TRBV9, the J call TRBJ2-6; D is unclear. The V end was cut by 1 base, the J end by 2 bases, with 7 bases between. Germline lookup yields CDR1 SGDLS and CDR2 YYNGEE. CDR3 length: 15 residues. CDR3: CASSVLETGANVLTF. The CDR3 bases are TGTGCCAGCAGCGTACTGGAAACTGGGGCCAACGTCCTGACTTTC.

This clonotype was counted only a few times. Here the CDR3 DNA reads TGTGCCAGCTCGAAGGGTTTCATGAACACTGAAGCTTTCTTT. Translating it yields CASSKGFMNTEAFF. The chain couples TRBV18 to TRBJ1-1, with unresolved D. V lost 6 bases, J lost 0 bases, and 11 bases lay in between. The germline V gene encodes CDR1 KGHSH and CDR2 LQKENI. The CDR3 has 14 residues.

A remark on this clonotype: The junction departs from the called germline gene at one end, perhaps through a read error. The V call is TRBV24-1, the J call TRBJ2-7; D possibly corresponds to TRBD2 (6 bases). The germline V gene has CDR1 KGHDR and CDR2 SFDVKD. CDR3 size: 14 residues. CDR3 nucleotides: TGTGCCAGCAGTGGACTGGGAGGCTCCTACGAGCAGTACTTC. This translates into CASSGLGGSYEQYF.

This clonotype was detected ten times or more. The CDR3 coding sequence is TGTGCCATCAGTGAGTCGCGCGGGGCCGGCGAGCAGTACTTC. This translates into CAISESRGAGEQYF. The chain couples TRBV10-3 to TRBJ2-7; TRBD2 is a possible D gene (6 bases). Germline CDR1 and CDR2: ENHRY and SYGVKD. V dropped 0 bases and J dropped 6 bases, with 12 bases sitting between them. The CDR3 consists of 14 residues.

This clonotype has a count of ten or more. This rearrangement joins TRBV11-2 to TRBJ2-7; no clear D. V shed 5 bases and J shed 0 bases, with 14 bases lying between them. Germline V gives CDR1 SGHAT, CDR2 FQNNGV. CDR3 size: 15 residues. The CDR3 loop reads CASSRAQINSYEQYF. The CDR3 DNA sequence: TGTGCCAGCAGCCGGGCCCAGATTAACTCCTACGAGCAGTACTTC.

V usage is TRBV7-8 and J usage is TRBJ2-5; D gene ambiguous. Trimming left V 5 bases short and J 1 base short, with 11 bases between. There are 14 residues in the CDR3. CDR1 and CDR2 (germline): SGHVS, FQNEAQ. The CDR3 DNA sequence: TGTGCCAGCAGCATGCGAGGAATCCAAGAGACCCAGTACTTC. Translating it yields CASSMRGIQETQYF.

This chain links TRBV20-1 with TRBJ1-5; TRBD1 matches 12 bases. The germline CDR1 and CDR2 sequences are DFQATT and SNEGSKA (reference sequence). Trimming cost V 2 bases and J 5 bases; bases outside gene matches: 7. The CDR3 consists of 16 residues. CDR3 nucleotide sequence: TGCAGTGCTAGAACCGGGACAGGGGGCTCCTATCAGCCCCAGCATTTT. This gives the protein CSARTGTGGSYQPQHF.

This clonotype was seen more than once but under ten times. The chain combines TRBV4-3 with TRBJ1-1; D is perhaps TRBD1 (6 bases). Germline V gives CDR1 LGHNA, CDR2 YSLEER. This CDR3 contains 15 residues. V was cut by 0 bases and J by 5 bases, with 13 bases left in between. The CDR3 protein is CASSQDAQGGTEAFF. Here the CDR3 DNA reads TGCGCCAGCAGCCAAGATGCACAAGGGGGGACTGAAGCTTTCTTT.